This T cell receptor beta chain came from a study of blood T cell repertoires in COVID-19. Study details: PBMCs, B-cell-depleted T cells, or T cells provided the cDNA or gDNA that made up the material.

Repertoires were generated with immunoSEQ multiplex PCR, while TCRdb's copy carries only in-frame clones and drops some. Of approximately 500,000 clones listed, roughly 89% were seen once; the top ten hold roughly 8%. The Seattle patients joined while their infection was active and were tracked longitudinally afterward. Details on this clone: At one boundary the junction diverges from the germline segment, which might be a read error.

Germline lookup yields CDR1 LGHDT and CDR2 YNNKEL (reference sequence). The CDR3 length is 14 residues. The chain uses TRBV3-1 (or the pseudogene TRBV3-2) and TRBJ1-1, with D possibly TRBD1 on 5 matching bases. The sequence was collected from a woman aged 45-65 years with COVID-19, enrolled during active disease. Sequencing input: peripheral blood. This CDR3 is CASSQDRKFRALSF. In DNA form, the CDR3 reads TGTGCCAGCAGCCAAGATAGAAAATTCAGGGCCTTAAGCTTT.